The 9 T cell receptor beta chains in this list originate from one sample, sequenced in a study of cytomegalovirus exposure and HLA in healthy donors. Profiling relied on immunoSEQ multiplex PCR, and the TCRdb table lists in-frame clones only, not all of them. This table holds approximately 200,000 clones, about 90% found once. The sample comprised PBMCs. The origin of the receptors is a woman aged 18-30 years in good health and CMV-seronegative.

This rearrangement joins TRBV30 to TRBJ1-5; weak D call: TRBD1 (6 bases). The CDR3 covers 14 residues. The germline V and J ends were trimmed by 7 bases and 2 bases, with 15 bases remaining between them. The germline V gene has CDR1 GTSNPN and CDR2 SVGIG (reference sequence). CDR3 nucleotide sequence: TGTGCCTCTTCGGGGGGGCTTGGCAATCAGCCCCAGCATTTT. Residues: CASSGGLGNQPQHF.

As for this clone: A junction boundary mismatches the germline segment, possibly from a read error. The sample contains more than one DNA sequence encoding this CDR3. The chain uses TRBV29-1 and TRBJ2-7; weak D call: TRBD2 (7 bases). Per germline, CDR1 SQVTM and CDR2 ANQGSEA. The CDR3 is 12 amino acids. In DNA form, the CDR3 reads TGCAGCGCAGCGGGACAAACCTACGAACAGTACTTC. It is translated as CSAAGQTYEQYF.

The chain carries TRBV27 and TRBJ1-6; D possibly corresponds to TRBD1 (5 bases). The CDR3 contains 14 residues. V was pared by 7 bases and J by 7 bases, with 14 bases between. The germline CDR1 and CDR2 sequences are MNHEY and SMNVEV (reference sequence). The CDR3 region is CASKFRQTNSPLHF. The CDR3, as DNA: TGTGCCAGCAAGTTCCGACAGACGAATTCACCCCTCCACTTT.

The chain employs TRBV5-4 and TRBJ2-5; D is ambiguous. Germline CDR1 reads SGHNT; CDR2 reads YYREEE (reference sequence). Between the trimmed V and J ends, which lost 4 bases and 5 bases, there was a span of 12 bases. The CDR3 loop spans 13 amino acids. The CDR3 loop is CASSAPPGETQYF. As DNA, the CDR3 is TGTGCCAGCAGCGCCCCCCCCGGGGAGACCCAGTACTTC.

V and J are TRBV6-1 and TRBJ1-2, with D perhaps TRBD1 (5 bases). With 2 bases removed from V and 5 bases from J, the gap between germline ends came to 15 bases. The CDR3 has 15 amino acids. Germline assignment: CDR1 MNHNS and CDR2 SASEGT. The CDR3 sequence: CASSELGGYRYGYTF. The CDR3 DNA reads TGTGCCAGCAGTGAACTCGGGGGATATCGGTATGGCTACACCTTC.

The rearrangement joins TRBV19 to TRBJ1-1; weak D call: TRBD1 (6 bases). Germline assignment: CDR1 LNHDA and CDR2 SQIVND (reference sequence). CDR3 length equals 16 residues. The V and J ends lost 6 bases and 1 base respectively, with 18 bases between them. The CDR3 nucleotides read TGTGCCAGTAGACTGTCGACAGGTGGCGGGAACACTGAAGCTTTCTTT. Amino acids: CASRLSTGGGNTEAFF.

V is TRBV29-1 and J is TRBJ1-4; 10 bases align to TRBD1. Germline values: CDR1 SQVTM, CDR2 ANQGSEA. This CDR3 spans 14 amino acids. V gave up 8 bases and J gave up 0 bases; unmatched junction bases: 3. CDR3 sequence reads: CSFGTGATNEKLFF. CDR3 nucleotide sequence: TGCAGCTTCGGGACAGGGGCAACTAATGAAAAACTGTTTTTT.

This clone was picked up one time. The chain couples TRBV10-2 to TRBJ2-7; tentatively, D is TRBD1 (5 bases). The germline gives CDR1 WSHSY, CDR2 SAAADI. The CDR3 runs to 11 residues. V lost 8 bases and J lost 3, with 8 bases in between. This CDR3 is CASGAHYEQYF. In DNA, the CDR3 is TGCGCCAGCGGGGCTCACTACGAGCAGTACTTC.

The V call is TRBV12-1, the J call TRBJ1-1; the table's D call, TRBD1, has no DNA check behind it. TRBV12-1 is listed as a pseudogene. This CDR3 contains 15 residues. The CDR3 DNA is TGTGCCAGCAGCTACCGGGACAGGGGTAACACTGAAGCTTTCTTT. The encoded protein is CASSYRDRGNTEAFF.